The clone carrying this T cell receptor beta chain has at least ten counts. Germline V gives CDR1 KGHDR, CDR2 SFDVKD. The CDR3 loop spans 15 amino acids. J was trimmed by 1 base and V by 7 bases; bases with no gene match: 3. Profiling that covered TCR beta VDJ and CDR3 relied on genomic DNA as its template. TCRdb reprocessed the reads via MiXCR and lists one record per CDR3 protein. The sample consists of some 120,000 distinct CDR3 sequences, approximately 40% of them appearing once. These data originate in a study of CD8+CD57+ T cells in acquired aplastic anemia. Study summary: CD4+ and CD8+ cells, once sorted, gave DNA averaging roughly 3 ug.

By flow cytometry, patients selected for sequencing had shown an expansion of CD8+CD57+ cells. The source of this sequence is a human donor with aplastic anemia. The material sequenced was sorted CD4+, CD8+, or CD8+CD57+ T cells (not recorded which) from PBMCs. V and J are TRBV24-1 and TRBJ2-3, with 11 bases lining up with TRBD1. The CDR3 DNA reads TGTGCCACCAGCTCGGGACAGGGGGGCACAGATACGCAGTATTTT. Protein product: CATSSGQGGTDTQYF.